There are a few counts of the clone carrying this T cell receptor (beta chain). Its antigen is not identified. From germline, CDR1 is MDHEN and CDR2 SYDVKM. The ends lost 4 bases at V and 3 bases at J; junction bases unmatched: 4. This CDR3 is 15 amino acids long. This sample is drawn from a study of T cell repertoires in cytomegalovirus infection. Study-level information: Carrying CMV and the relevant HLA type showed in public TCR beta signatures. Study-wide findings and caveats: Adding up the frequency of public TCR beta families identified people who carried CMV plus the relevant HLA. HLA-C-restricted CMV-specific TCR beta clonotypes were dominant in the ex vivo response.

TCRdb redid the calling of the reads with MiXCR, one entry per CDR3 protein. The table has about 180,000 distinct CDR3 sequences, about a sixth seen once. The sequence was collected from a human donor in good health (CMV status not recorded). Some clones in this sample may be carry-over from other donors' samples. Sequencing was carried out using CD8+ T cells from PBMCs. The V gene is TRBV28, the J gene TRBJ1-4; 8 bases map to TRBD1. CDR3 sequence reads: CASSYRGRANEKLFF. In DNA form, the CDR3 reads TGTGCCAGCAGTTACAGGGGGAGGGCTAATGAAAAACTGTTTTTT.